This TCR beta chain appears in the sequencing data of a study of CD8 T cells in Susac syndrome. cDNA came from approximately 0.5 to 1 ug RNA primed by random hexamers. Multiplex immunoSEQ PCR targeted 54 Vbeta and 13 Jbeta TCR beta segments. MiXCR, applied by TCRdb to the immunoSEQ multiplex PCR reads, yields one record per CDR3 protein. Seen here are 90,000 to 150,000 distinct CDR3 sequences, nearly 95% observed once, and the top ten hold 0.11% to 0.15%. The authors sequenced TCR beta from blood CD8+ and CD4+ T cells. Negative isolation was applied to CD8+ and CD4+ T cells, and FACS enrichment was applied to TEMRA cells. Germline V gene data show CDR1 as SGHRS and CDR2 as YFSETQ. The CDR3 runs 15 residues. Between the trimmed V and J ends, which lost 0 bases and 2 bases, there was a span of 12 bases.

The sequencing input was CD4+ T cells from PBMCs. The receptor was isolated from a human donor in good health. The chain carries TRBV5-1 and TRBJ2-7; D not certain. The CDR3 spells CASSLASGSPYEQYF. In DNA, the CDR3 is TGCGCCAGCAGCTTGGCCTCTGGCTCCCCCTACGAGCAGTACTTC. The variable domain in full, completed from reference TRBV5-1 and TRBJ2-7, reads KAGVTQTPRYLIKTRGQQVTLSCSPISGHRSVSWYQQTPGQGLQFLFEYFSETQRNKGNFPGRFSGRQFSNSRSEMNVSTLELGDSALYLCASSLASGSPYEQYFGPGTRLTVT.